Below, one T cell receptor beta chain is given with its context. This study enrolled people aged about 18 to 90 from 24 US geographic areas. This record comes from a study of blood T cell repertoires in COVID-19. The germline gives CDR1 SGHRS, CDR2 YFSETQ. V lost 1 base to trimming and J lost 7 bases, with 11 bases between them. This CDR3 contains 14 residues. Here immunoSEQ multiplex PCR was the method, and the copy in TCRdb shows in-frame clones only, minus some. Here the sample spans 140,000 to 150,000 clones, roughly 88% being singletons. This chain links TRBV5-1 with TRBJ1-4; D remains ambiguous. The receptor was isolated from a man between 50 and 59 years old who had recovered from COVID-19. The sequencing input was PBMCs or T cells enriched from blood (not recorded which). The CDR3 spells CASSLSSRFEKLFF. The DNA for the CDR3 is TGCGCCAGCAGCTTGAGTAGCCGATTTGAAAAACTGTTTTTT.